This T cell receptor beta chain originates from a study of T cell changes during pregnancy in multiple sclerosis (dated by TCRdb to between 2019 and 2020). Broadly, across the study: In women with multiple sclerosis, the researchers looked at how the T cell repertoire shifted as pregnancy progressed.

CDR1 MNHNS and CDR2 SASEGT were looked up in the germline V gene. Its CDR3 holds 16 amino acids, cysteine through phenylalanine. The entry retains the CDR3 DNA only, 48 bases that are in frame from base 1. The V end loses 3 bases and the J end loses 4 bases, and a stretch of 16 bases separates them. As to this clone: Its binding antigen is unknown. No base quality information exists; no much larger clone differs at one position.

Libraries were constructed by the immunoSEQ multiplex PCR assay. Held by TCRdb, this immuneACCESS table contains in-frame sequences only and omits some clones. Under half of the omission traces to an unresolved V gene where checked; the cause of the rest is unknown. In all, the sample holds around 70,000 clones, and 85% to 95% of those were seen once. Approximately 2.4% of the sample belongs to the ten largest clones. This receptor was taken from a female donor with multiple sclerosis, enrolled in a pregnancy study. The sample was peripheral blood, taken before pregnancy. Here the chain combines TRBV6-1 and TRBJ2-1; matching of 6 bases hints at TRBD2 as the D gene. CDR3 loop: CASSDAGRDWYNEQFF. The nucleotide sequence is TGTGCCAGCAGTGACGCCGGTAGGGACTGGTACAATGAGCAGTTCTTC.